One and the same sample provided the 23 T cell receptor beta chains below, sequenced in a study of T cell changes during pregnancy in multiple sclerosis. TCRdb's copy holds only in-frame clones and misses some; the assay was immunoSEQ multiplex PCR. The table shows about 70,000 clones, with around nine tenths occurring only once. Sample: CD4+ T cells from peripheral blood mononuclear cells, taken after pregnancy. The receptors come from a female donor with multiple sclerosis, enrolled in a pregnancy study.

The chain couples TRBV7-2 to TRBJ2-2; 10 nucleotides match TRBD2. Germline V gene data show CDR1 as SGHTA and CDR2 as FQGNSA. The CDR3 is 17 residues long. V was pared by 4 bases and J by 1 base, with 6 bases of the junction left unmatched. CDR3 sequence reads: CASSWTSGPGNTGELFF. The CDR3 nucleotides are TGTGCCAGCAGCTGGACTAGCGGCCCAGGGAACACCGGGGAGCTGTTTTTT.

This clone appeared once. The rearrangement uses TRBV7-3 and TRBJ2-5; 9 nucleotides line up with TRBD2. The CDR3 consists of 18 residues. Germline CDR1 and CDR2: SGHTA and FQGTGA. The V and J ends lost 2 bases and 5 bases, in that order; junction bases with no gene match: 15. The CDR3 reads CASSLEGLAGGLQETQYF. CDR3 nucleotides: TGTGCCAGCAGCTTAGAGGGACTGGCGGGGGGGCTTCAGGAGACCCAGTACTTC.

The table lists this clone with a count of one. The chain carries TRBV11-3 and TRBJ1-2; D is uncertain. The CDR3 is 14 amino acids. Trimming cost V 5 bases and J 8 bases, with 18 bases left between them. CDR1 and CDR2 (germline): SGHNT, YENEEA. CDR3: CASSPSSNLLGYTF. CDR3 nucleotides: TGTGCCAGCAGCCCATCATCCAACCTTCTAGGCTACACCTTC.

This clone turned up a few times. The rearrangement uses TRBV2 and TRBJ2-7; TRBD1 aligns across 7 bases. CDR1 SNHLY and CDR2 FYNNEI come from the germline V gene. The V and J ends lost 5 bases and 6 bases, in that order; junction bases with no gene match: 13. The CDR3 contains 15 residues. In DNA, the CDR3 is TGTGCCAGCAGTCAGACAGGGAGTCGGCTCCCCGAGCAGTACTTC. It translates to CASSQTGSRLPEQYF. The variable domain in full, completed from reference TRBV2 and TRBJ2-7, reads EPEVTQTPSHQVTQMGQEVILRCVPISNHLYFYWYRQILGQKVEFLVSFYNNEISEKSEIFDDQFSVERPDGSNFTLKIRSTKLEDSAMYFCASSQTGSRLPEQYFGPGTRLTVT.

The chain uses TRBV19 and TRBJ1-5, with D possibly matching TRBD1 (6 bases). This CDR3 contains 15 residues. Trimming pared 4 bases from V and 1 base from J, leaving 11 bases between. CDR1 and CDR2 (germline): LNHDA, SQIVND (reference sequence). In DNA form, the CDR3 reads TGTGCCAGTAGTAACCAAGGACAGAGCAATCAGCCCCAGCATTTT. Translating it yields CASSNQGQSNQPQHF.

The chain couples TRBV9 to TRBJ1-3, with D hard to call. V was trimmed by 3 bases and J by 6 bases, leaving 13 bases between them. The length of the CDR3 is 14 residues. Germline CDR1 reads SGDLS; CDR2 reads YYNGEE. The CDR3 region has the DNA TGTGCCAGCAGCGCGAGTCACGAGTTAAACACCATATATTTT. This sequence encodes CASSASHELNTIYF.

This clone was detected once. This sequence joins TRBV29-1 and TRBJ1-1; 7 positions match TRBD1. The V gene end was trimmed by 0 bases and the J gene end by 5 bases; junction bases not matched to a gene: 6. This CDR3 comprises 14 residues. CDR1 and CDR2 (germline): SQVTM, ANQGSEA. For the CDR3, the DNA is TGCAGCGTTGAAGATCTCGCAGGGGGGACTGAAGCTTTCTTT. This codes for CSVEDLAGGTEAFF.

This clone was detected only once. This chain connects TRBV25-1 to TRBJ2-2; D gene unclear. Germline CDR1 is MGHDK and CDR2 is SYGVNS. V lost 0 bases and J lost 6, with 11 bases in between. The CDR3 contains 15 residues. The CDR3 loop is CASSEYGSKAGELFF. The DNA of the CDR3 is TGTGCCAGCAGTGAATATGGTAGCAAAGCCGGGGAGCTGTTTTTT. The variable domain in full, with the rest retrieved from reference TRBV25-1 and TRBJ2-2, is EADIYQTPRYLVIGTGKKITLECSQTMGHDKMYWYQQDPGMELHLIHYSYGVNSTEKGDLSSESTVSRIRTEHFPLTLESARPSHTSQYLCASSEYGSKAGELFFGEGSRLTVL.

The rearrangement uses TRBV7-9 and TRBJ1-5; 7 bases map to TRBD1. Trimming took 3 bases from V and 5 from J; bases not matched to a gene: 4. This CDR3 has 14 amino acids. Germline values: CDR1 SEHNR, CDR2 FQNEAQ (reference sequence). The CDR3: CASSFGQDYQPQHF. The DNA of the CDR3 is TGTGCCAGCAGCTTCGGACAGGATTATCAGCCCCAGCATTTT. Looking up the rest from reference TRBV7-9 and TRBJ1-5 gives the full variable domain: DTGVSQNPRHKITKRGQNVTFRCDPISEHNRLYWYRQTLGQGPEFLTYFQNEAQLEKSRLLSDRFSAERPKGSFSTLEIQRTEQGDSAMYLCASSFGQDYQPQHFGDGTRLSIL.

Regarding this clone: The sample carries other DNA sequences with the same CDR3. The rearrangement joins TRBV6-5 to TRBJ1-1; TRBD1 might be the D (5 bases). This CDR3 contains 16 residues. From germline, CDR1 is MNHEY and CDR2 SVGAGI. The V and J ends lost 2 bases and 6 bases respectively, with 19 bases between them. The DNA for the CDR3 is TGTGCCAGCAGTTACCCCGCAGTTCGGGGGATCCCTGAAGCTTTCTTT. This gives the protein CASSYPAVRGIPEAFF.

This rearrangement joins TRBV5-4 to TRBJ2-1; the match to TRBD2 covers 7 bases. Germline loops: CDR1 SGHNT, CDR2 YYREEE (reference sequence). V trimming: 3 bases; J trimming: 4 bases; junction bases outside the gene matches: 7. The CDR3 loop spans 15 amino acids. The DNA for the CDR3 is TGTGCCAGCAGCTCCTCCCAGCGGGGATACAATGAGCAGTTCTTC. Translated: CASSSSQRGYNEQFF.

This chain links TRBV27 with TRBJ2-3, with 7 bases identical to TRBD1. The trim removed 2 bases at V and 9 bases at J, leaving 5 bases unmatched. Germline loops: CDR1 MNHEY, CDR2 SMNVEV (reference sequence). The CDR3 sequence is 13 residues long. Here the CDR3 DNA reads TGTGCCAGCAGTTTAGAGACAGGGAACACGCAGTATTTT. It yields the protein CASSLETGNTQYF.

The J gene is TRBJ2-1, the V gene TRBV2; 8 bases are a match to TRBD2. In germline, CDR1 is SNHLY, CDR2 FYNNEI. J gave up 3 bases and V 3 bases, and 7 bases lay outside the gene matches. This CDR3 is 16 amino acids long. The chain's CDR3 is CASSELLAGYYNEQFF. The CDR3 nucleotides are TGTGCCAGCAGTGAGTTGCTAGCGGGTTACTACAATGAGCAGTTCTTC. Drawing the rest from reference TRBV2 and TRBJ2-1, the complete variable domain is EPEVTQTPSHQVTQMGQEVILRCVPISNHLYFYWYRQILGQKVEFLVSFYNNEISEKSEIFDDQFSVERPDGSNFTLKIRSTKLEDSAMYFCASSELLAGYYNEQFFGPGTRLTVL.

CDR3 residues: CASRWGGSADTQYF. The CDR3 DNA reads as TGTGCCAGCAGGTGGGGGGGCAGCGCAGATACGCAGTATTTT. The chain uses TRBV6-1 and TRBJ2-3; TRBD2 might be the D (7 bases). Trimming removed 6 bases at V and 4 bases at J, with 14 bases between. The CDR3 is 14 residues long. Germline values: CDR1 MNHNS, CDR2 SASEGT.

The chain employs TRBV30 and TRBJ2-1; D gene uncertain. Germline V gene sequence: CDR1 GTSNPN, CDR2 SVGIG (reference sequence). V was trimmed by 0 bases and J by 5 bases, leaving 8 bases between them. This CDR3 is 13 amino acids long. CDR3 in amino acids: CAWSVLGHNEQFF. As DNA, the CDR3 is TGTGCCTGGAGTGTACTCGGTCACAATGAGCAGTTCTTC.

The chain links TRBV7-9 to TRBJ2-1; TRBD1 is a possible D gene (6 bases). Germline V gene sequence: CDR1 SEHNR, CDR2 FQNEAQ (reference sequence). This CDR3 region has 12 residues. Trimming removed 0 bases at V and 9 bases at J, with 6 bases between. The CDR3 here is CASSLAGGEQFF. The CDR3 DNA follows: TGTGCCAGCAGCTTAGCAGGGGGTGAGCAGTTCTTC.

The genes are TRBV28 and TRBJ1-1; TRBD1 aligns across 7 bases. CDR1 and CDR2 from the germline V gene are MDHEN and SYDVKM. Trimming took 3 bases from V and 4 from J; bases not matched to a gene: 8. The length of the CDR3 is 15 residues. CDR3 loop: CASSFPGQITTEAFF. The CDR3 nucleotides read TGTGCCAGCAGTTTTCCGGGACAGATAACCACTGAAGCTTTCTTT.

This clone has only one observation. The chain joins TRBV27 to TRBJ2-7; D is possibly TRBD2 (5 bases). The CDR3 is 15 residues long. Germline values: CDR1 MNHEY, CDR2 SMNVEV (reference sequence). The V end lost 3 bases, the J end lost 4 bases, and 16 bases lay between the germline ends. CDR3 sequence reads: CASSFIGPGSYEQYF. The CDR3 DNA sequence: TGTGCCAGCAGTTTCATAGGGCCGGGATCGTACGAGCAGTACTTC.

The rearrangement links TRBV19 to TRBJ1-2, with 9 positions matching TRBD1. The CDR3 consists of 14 residues. The J segment lost 8 bases and the V segment lost 5 bases, leaving 9 bases of the junction unmatched. Germline CDR1 and CDR2: LNHDA and SQIVND (reference sequence). CDR3 in DNA: TGTGCCAGTAGTCTCCGGACAGGGGCGGAAGGCTACACCTTC. It codes for CASSLRTGAEGYTF.

The chain carries TRBV6-1 and TRBJ1-5; D call uncertain. The V gene's germline CDR1 is MNHNS and CDR2 SASEGT. The V end was cut by 5 bases, the J end by 2 bases, with 13 bases between. CDR3 length: 15 residues. The CDR3 DNA reads TGTGCCAGCAGTATCGGGAGCCCCGGCAATCAGCCCCAGCATTTT. It translates to CASSIGSPGNQPQHF.

The chain has TRBV19 and TRBJ2-1; TRBD2 aligns across 15 bases. This CDR3 spans 19 amino acids. Per the germline V gene, CDR1 is LNHDA and CDR2 is SQIVND (reference sequence). Losses at the gene ends were 8 bases for V and 1 base for J; bases not matched to a gene: 12. CDR3 sequence reads: CASRPWTSGRAGSYNEQFF. In nucleotides, the CDR3 is TGTGCCAGTCGCCCCTGGACTAGCGGGAGGGCGGGATCCTACAATGAGCAGTTCTTC.

The chain recombines TRBV7-2 with TRBJ1-1; D is undetermined. This CDR3 has 14 residues. Germline V CDR1 and CDR2: SGHTA, FQGNSA. The V end was cut by 5 bases, the J end by 1 base, with 11 bases between. CDR3 coding DNA: TGTGCCAGCAGCCCCCAGTCCCAGAACACTGAAGCTTTCTTT. Amino acids: CASSPQSQNTEAFF.

This clone has just one count. V and J are TRBV6-1 and TRBJ1-4; D uncertain. This CDR3 contains 13 residues. The ends were cut back, 4 bases at V and 4 bases at J, with 7 bases in the middle. Looked up from germline, CDR1 is MNHNS and CDR2 is SASEGT. The CDR3 sequence: CASSVEVNEKLFF. The CDR3 nucleotides are TGTGCCAGCAGTGTAGAAGTTAATGAAAAACTGTTTTTT.